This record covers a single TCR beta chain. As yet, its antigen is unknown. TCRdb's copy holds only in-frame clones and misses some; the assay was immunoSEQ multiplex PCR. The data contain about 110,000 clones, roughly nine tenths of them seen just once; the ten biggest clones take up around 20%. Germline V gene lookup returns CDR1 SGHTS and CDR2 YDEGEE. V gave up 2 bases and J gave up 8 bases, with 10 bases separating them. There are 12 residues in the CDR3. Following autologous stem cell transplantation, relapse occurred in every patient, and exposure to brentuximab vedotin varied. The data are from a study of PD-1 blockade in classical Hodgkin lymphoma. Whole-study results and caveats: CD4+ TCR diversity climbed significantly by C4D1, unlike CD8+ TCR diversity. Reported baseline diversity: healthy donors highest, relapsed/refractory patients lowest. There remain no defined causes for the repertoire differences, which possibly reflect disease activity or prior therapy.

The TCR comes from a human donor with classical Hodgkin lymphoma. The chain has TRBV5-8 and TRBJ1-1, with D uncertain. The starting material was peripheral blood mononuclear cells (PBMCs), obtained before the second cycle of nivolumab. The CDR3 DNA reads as TGTGCCAGCAGCTTATCGACTCTCGAAGCTTTCTTT. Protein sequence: CASSLSTLEAFF. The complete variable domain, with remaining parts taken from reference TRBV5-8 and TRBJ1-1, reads EAGVTQSPTHLIKTRGQQATLRCSPISGHTSVYWYQQALGLGLQFLLWYDEGEERNRGNFPPRFSGRQFPNYSSELNVNALELEDSALYLCASSLSTLEAFFGQGTRLTVV.